The 7 T cell receptor beta chains in this list originate from one sample, sequenced in a study of Ad26.COV2.S vaccination and SARS-CoV-2 variants. Sequencing used immunoSEQ multiplex PCR; TCRdb keeps in-frame clones, though not all of them. This sample has approximately 500,000 clones, with around 88% found just once. Treatment: approximately 18 received Ad26.COV2.S at low or high dose, single or two shots; 5 received placebo; per-sample allocation not given. Collection of the samples took place on day 63 after the first injection of vaccine or placebo. This specimen consisted of peripheral blood, obtained in a trial of Ad26.COV2.S vaccine versus placebo. The receptors were gathered from a person aged 18-60 years who received the Ad26.COV2.S COVID-19 vaccine or a placebo.

This chain uses TRBV14 with TRBJ2-6; 10 bases fit TRBD2. The CDR3 extends over 20 amino acids. V was pared by 4 bases and J by 0 bases, with 12 bases of the junction left unmatched. Germline loops: CDR1 SGHDN, CDR2 FVKESK. The CDR3 loop is CASSLLAGGRPHSGANVLTF. CDR3 coding DNA: TGTGCCAGCAGCCTCTTAGCGGGAGGCCGCCCTCACTCTGGGGCCAACGTCCTGACTTTC.

V and J are TRBV7-3 and TRBJ2-3, with D possibly being TRBD2 (5 bases). Germline V CDR1 and CDR2: SGHTA, FQGTGA. V lost 0 bases to trimming and J lost 2 bases, with 21 bases between them. This CDR3 is built from 19 residues. As DNA, the CDR3 is TGTGCCAGCAGCTTAACGTGGATCGGAGGTAGCGTCGACACAGATACGCAGTATTTT. This codes for CASSLTWIGGSVDTDTQYF.

The chain is built from TRBV28 and TRBJ2-3; 14 bases map to TRBD2. CDR3 length equals 18 residues. Per the germline V gene, CDR1 is MDHEN and CDR2 is SYDVKM. The ends lost 2 bases at V and 4 bases at J; junction bases unmatched: 8. CDR3 sequence: CASSLHRTSGRRADTQYF. The CDR3 nucleotides read TGTGCCAGCAGTTTACACCGGACTAGCGGGAGGCGGGCAGATACGCAGTATTTT.

This chain connects TRBV6-5 to TRBJ1-4, with 9 bases identical to TRBD1. The V gene end was trimmed by 7 bases and the J gene end by 5 bases; junction bases not matched to a gene: 5. The CDR3 has 14 amino acids. Germline loops: CDR1 MNHEY, CDR2 SVGAGI. CDR3 sequence: CASTIDRGNEKLFF. CDR3 DNA sequence: TGTGCCAGCACCATCGACAGGGGGAATGAAAAACTGTTTTTT.

V usage is TRBV9 and J usage is TRBJ2-1, with 9 bases fitting TRBD2. Trimming at V came to 0 bases and at J to 5 bases, leaving 3 bases not matched to a gene. CDR3 size: 15 residues. Per the germline V gene, CDR1 is SGDLS and CDR2 is YYNGEE. The CDR3 loop reads CASSVGLAVNNEQFF. The DNA of the CDR3 is TGTGCCAGCAGCGTAGGACTAGCGGTGAACAATGAGCAGTTCTTC.

This chain joins TRBV27 and TRBJ2-3; maybe TRBD2 (6 bases). The CDR3 spans 15 residues. V was cut by 7 bases and J by 0 bases, with 14 bases left in between. Germline CDR1 is MNHEY and CDR2 is SMNVEV (reference sequence). CDR3 amino acids: CASTGTGVSTDTQYF. CDR3 DNA: TGTGCCAGCACAGGGACTGGAGTGAGCACAGATACGCAGTATTTT.

The rearrangement uses TRBV18 and TRBJ2-7, with D tentatively TRBD1 (6 bases). Looked up from germline, CDR1 is KGHSH and CDR2 is LQKENI. The CDR3 runs 15 residues. Trimming stripped 8 bases from V and 2 bases from J, with 19 bases between. CDR3 DNA: TGTGCCAGCCGACAAACAGGACAGCAGGCCTACGAGCAGTACTTC. Its protein is CASRQTGQQAYEQYF.